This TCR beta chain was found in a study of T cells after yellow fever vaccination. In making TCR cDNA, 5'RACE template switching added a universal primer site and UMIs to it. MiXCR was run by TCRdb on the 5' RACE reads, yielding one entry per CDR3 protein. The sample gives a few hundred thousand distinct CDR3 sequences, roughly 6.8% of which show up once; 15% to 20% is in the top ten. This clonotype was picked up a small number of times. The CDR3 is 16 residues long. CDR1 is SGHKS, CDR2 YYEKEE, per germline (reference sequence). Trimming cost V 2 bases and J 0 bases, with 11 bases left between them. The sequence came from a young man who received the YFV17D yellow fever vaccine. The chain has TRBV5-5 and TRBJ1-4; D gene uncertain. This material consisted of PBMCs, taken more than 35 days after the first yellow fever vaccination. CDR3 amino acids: CASSFEYWPTNEKLFF. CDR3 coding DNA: TGTGCCAGCAGCTTTGAGTATTGGCCAACTAATGAAAAACTGTTTTTT. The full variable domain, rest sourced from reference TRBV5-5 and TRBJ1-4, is DAGVTQSPTHLIKTRGQQVTLRCSPISGHKSVSWYQQVLGQGPQFIFQYYEKEERGRGNFPDRFSARQFPNYSSELNVNALLLGDSALYLCASSFEYWPTNEKLFFGSGTQLSVL.